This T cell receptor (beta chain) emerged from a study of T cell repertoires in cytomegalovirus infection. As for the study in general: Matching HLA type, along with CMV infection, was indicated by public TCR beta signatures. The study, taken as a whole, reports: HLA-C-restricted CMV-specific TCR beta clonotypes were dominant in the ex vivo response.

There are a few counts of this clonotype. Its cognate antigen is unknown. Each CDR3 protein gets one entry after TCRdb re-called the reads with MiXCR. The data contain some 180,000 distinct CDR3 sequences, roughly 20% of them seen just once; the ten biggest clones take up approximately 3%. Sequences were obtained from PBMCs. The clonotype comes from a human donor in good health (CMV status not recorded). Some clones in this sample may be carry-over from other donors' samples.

In nucleotides, the CDR3 is TGTGCCACCAGCAGAGCAGGGACTGGGAGCTATGGCTACACCTTC. It codes for CATSRAGTGSYGYTF. The gene calls are TRBV15 and TRBJ1-2; the D gene is possibly TRBD1 (5 bases). This CDR3 comprises 15 residues. The V gene lost 1 base and the J gene lost 4 bases, with 13 bases spanning the gap. The germline V gene has CDR1 LNHNV and CDR2 YYDKDF (reference sequence).